Listed here are 19 T cell receptor beta chains from one sample, sequenced in a study of blood T cells in healthy people across ages. A sample-barcoded 5' primer and a J-beta primer mix were used in a second PCR of roughly 6 to 11 cycles. TCRdb re-derived calls from the 5' RACE reads in MiXCR, one entry per CDR3 protein. The data show around 900,000 distinct CDR3 sequences, 29% seen once. The sample comprised blood. Receptor source: an elderly woman in good health.

In this sample, this clonotype turned up many times. The chain combines TRBV7-2 with TRBJ2-1; no clear D gene. CDR1 is SGHTA, CDR2 FQGNSA, per germline. This CDR3 has 14 amino acids. Trimming pared 8 bases from V and 7 bases from J, leaving 18 bases between. The CDR3 spells CASSEWISTNEQFF. In nucleotides, the CDR3 is TGTGCCAGCTCAGAGTGGATTTCCACAAATGAGCAGTTCTTC.

This clonotype was observed once. The chain couples TRBV20-1 to TRBJ2-7; TRBD2 is a possible D gene (5 bases). V was cut by 2 bases and J by 3 bases, with 11 bases left in between. Germline CDR1 and CDR2: DFQATT and SNEGSKA (reference sequence). The CDR3 totals 13 residues. The CDR3 DNA sequence: TGCAGTGCTAGACCTAGCTACGGCTACGAGCAGTACTTC. Translation gives CSARPSYGYEQYF.

V and J are TRBV18 and TRBJ2-1; D ambiguous. There are 16 residues in the CDR3. The germline CDR1 and CDR2 sequences are KGHSH and LQKENI. Trimming took 1 base from V and 0 from J, leaving 10 bases between them. The DNA for the CDR3 is TGTGCCAGCTCACCACTGGGCCGTGACTCCTACAATGAGCAGTTCTTC. Protein sequence: CASSPLGRDSYNEQFF.

This clonotype has at least ten counts. The genes are TRBV5-1 and TRBJ2-1, with 10 bases matching TRBD2. Germline V gene sequence: CDR1 SGHRS, CDR2 YFSETQ. The CDR3 has 17 residues. Trimming at V came to 0 bases and at J to 8 bases, leaving 11 bases not matched to a gene. DNA of the CDR3: TGCGCCAGCAGCTTGGGGCATTTTTGGACTAGCGGCGATGAGCAGTTCTTC. This encodes CASSLGHFWTSGDEQFF.

The rearrangement links TRBV11-2 to TRBJ2-1, with D possibly being TRBD2 (5 bases). Germline CDR1 SGHAT, CDR2 FQNNGV. The CDR3 length is 15 residues. V dropped 5 bases and J dropped 5 bases, with 16 bases sitting between them. CDR3 nucleotides: TGTGCCAGCAGCCGCCTGAGAGGGCGAAACAATGAGCAGTTCTTC. Its protein product is CASSRLRGRNNEQFF.

Worth noting for this clonotype: An end of the junction does not agree with germline; a read error may underlie this. The chain is built from TRBV12-3 or TRBV12-4 and TRBJ2-3; 9 bases agree with TRBD2. This CDR3 spans 15 amino acids. CDR3 sequence reads: CASSFSSGSTDAQYF. Here the CDR3 DNA reads TGTGCCAGCAGTTTCAGTAGCGGGAGCACAGATGCGCAGTATTTT.

The rearrangement joins TRBV11-2 to TRBJ2-7, with TRBD1 identical over 7 bases. The CDR3 covers 12 residues. J gave up 1 base and V 11 bases, and 5 bases lay outside the gene matches. Germline CDR1 reads SGHAT; CDR2 reads FQNNGV. CDR3 DNA sequence: TGTGCCGGTGGGACAGTTTCCTACGAGCAGTACTTC. Encoded protein: CAGGTVSYEQYF. The full variable domain, with the rest looked up from reference TRBV11-2 and TRBJ2-7, is EAGVAQSPRYKIIEKRQSVAFWCNPISGHATLYWYQQILGQGPKLLIQFQNNGVVDDSQLPKDRFSAERLKGVDSTLKIQPAKLEDSAVYLCAGGTVSYEQYFGPGTRLTVT.

This clonotype was recorded many times. The chain combines TRBV12-3 or TRBV12-4 with TRBJ2-7, with D unclear. Between the trimmed V and J ends, which lost 2 bases and 12 bases, there was a span of 14 bases. This CDR3 comprises 12 residues. CDR3 in DNA: TGTGCCAGCAGTTTACGACCACAGTCGATGTACTTC. The encoded protein is CASSLRPQSMYF.

The chain couples TRBV6-1 to TRBJ2-2; TRBD1 matches 7 bases. Looked up from germline, CDR1 is MNHNS and CDR2 is SASEGT. This CDR3 comprises 14 residues. The J segment lost 9 bases and the V segment lost 5 bases, leaving 9 bases of the junction unmatched. CDR3 sequence reads: CASSFDRVSWELFF. The CDR3, as DNA: TGTGCCAGCAGTTTCGACAGGGTCTCATGGGAGCTGTTTTTT.

This clonotype turned up a few times. The J gene is TRBJ2-7, the V gene TRBV12-3 or TRBV12-4; D remains ambiguous. The CDR3 is made up of 13 amino acids. With 3 bases removed from V and 7 bases from J, the gap between germline ends came to 13 bases. This CDR3 is CASSFSSYNEQYF. CDR3 DNA: TGTGCCAGCAGTTTTAGTTCCTACAATGAGCAGTACTTC.

This clonotype was observed many times. The chain is built from TRBV3-1 and TRBJ2-3; D tentatively reads TRBD1 or TRBD2 (5 bases each). Germline CDR1 reads LGHDT; CDR2 reads YNNKEL (reference sequence). This CDR3 spans 14 amino acids. Trimming pared 3 bases from V and 4 bases from J, leaving 11 bases between. CDR3 in DNA: TGTGCCAGCAGCCAGGGACGAGTTGCAGATACGCAGTATTTT. The encoded protein is CASSQGRVADTQYF.

This clonotype was recorded a few times. V usage is TRBV20-1 and J usage is TRBJ2-2; 7 bases line up with TRBD1. This CDR3 has 14 amino acids. Trimming took 1 base from V and 6 from J; bases not matched to a gene: 5. Germline CDR1 DFQATT, CDR2 SNEGSKA (reference sequence). For the CDR3, the DNA is TGCAGTGCTAGAGTAGGGACAGCCCCCGGGGAGCTGTTTTTT. Its translation: CSARVGTAPGELFF.

The J gene is TRBJ1-4, the V gene TRBV7-2; no reliable D call. Germline V gene lookup returns CDR1 SGHTA and CDR2 FQGNSA. CDR3 length: 15 amino acids. The V end was cut by 5 bases, the J end by 0 bases, with 10 bases between. CDR3 in DNA: TGTGCCAGCAGCCGAAGACCTGCAACTAATGAAAAACTGTTTTTT. Translating it yields CASSRRPATNEKLFF. Variable domain in full (rest from reference TRBV7-2 and TRBJ1-4): GAGVSQSPSNKVTEKGKDVELRCDPISGHTALYWYRQSLGQGLEFLIYFQGNSAPDKSGLPSDRFSAERTGGSVSTLTIQRTQQEDSAVYLCASSRRPATNEKLFFGSGTQLSVL.

This clonotype occurred many times. The CDR3 spells CASSPGSGYGYTF. The CDR3 DNA reads as TGTGCCAGCAGCCCAGGGTCGGGGTACGGCTACACCTTC. The chain links TRBV6-2 or TRBV6-3 to TRBJ1-2; tentatively, D is TRBD1 (5 bases). The CDR3 length is 13 residues. The V end lost 6 bases, the J end lost 8 bases, and 16 bases lay between the germline ends. Germline values: CDR1 MNHEY, CDR2 SVGEGT.

There are many counts of this clonotype. The V gene is TRBV7-9, the J gene TRBJ2-1; D possibly corresponds to TRBD1 (6 bases). The CDR3 runs to 13 residues. V lost 0 bases to trimming and J lost 12 bases, with 12 bases between them. Germline V gives CDR1 SEHNR, CDR2 FQNEAQ (reference sequence). CDR3 amino acids: CASSLAGAFGQFF. CDR3 DNA sequence: TGTGCCAGCAGCTTAGCGGGGGCCTTCGGGCAGTTCTTC.

There are many counts of this clonotype. It may be a read error: a sequence one base away is much more abundant. J is TRBJ1-2 and V is TRBV7-2, with D uncertain. Germline V gene lookup returns CDR1 SGHTA and CDR2 FQGNSA. The CDR3 consists of 12 residues. V dropped 1 base and J dropped 4 bases, with 4 bases sitting between them. In DNA form, the CDR3 reads TGTGCCAGCAGCTTAGAGAGCTATGGCTACACCTTC. Amino acid sequence: CASSLESYGYTF.

The chain has TRBV7-6 and TRBJ2-1; 7 positions match TRBD1. The V segment lost 5 bases and the J segment 8 bases; nucleotides outside the gene matches: 9. Germline CDR1 is SGHVS and CDR2 is FNYEAQ. The CDR3 spans 14 residues. DNA for the CDR3: TGTGCCAGCAGCCCCCGAGTAGGGGGCGATGAGCAGTTCTTC. Residues: CASSPRVGGDEQFF.

The chain couples TRBV27 to TRBJ1-5; 8 bases are a match to TRBD1. This CDR3 contains 16 residues. The V gene's germline CDR1 is MNHEY and CDR2 SMNVEV (reference sequence). The trim removed 6 bases at V and 3 bases at J, leaving 10 bases unmatched. CDR3 in DNA: TGTGCCAGCAGAACCATAGGGACAGGTCCCAATCAGCCCCAGCATTTT. It specifies CASRTIGTGPNQPQHF.

This clonotype was seen at least ten times. The chain employs TRBV28 and TRBJ2-3, with 8 bases lining up with TRBD2. V was clipped by 6 bases and J by 3 bases; unmatched bases: 11. CDR3 length: 16 residues. CDR1 is MDHEN and CDR2 is SYDVKM in the germline V gene. CDR3 region: CASRFSAGEGTDTQYF. The CDR3 DNA sequence: TGTGCCAGCAGATTTTCAGCGGGGGAGGGAACAGATACGCAGTATTTT.